The 8 T cell receptor beta chains below were found in one sample sequenced in a study of OX40 agonist ivuxolimab in advanced cancers. The table came from immunoSEQ multiplex PCR; TCRdb's copy has only in-frame clones and leaves some out. Of about 58,000 clones in the sample, 70% to 90% are singletons; the top ten hold approximately 3.1%. The sequencing here drew on CD4+ or CD8+ T cells sorted from blood, taken in a trial of the OX40 agonist ivuxolimab. Receptor source: an adult with an advanced solid tumor such as melanoma, head and neck, liver or kidney cancer.

The chain joins TRBV7-3 to TRBJ1-1, with 8 bases identical to TRBD1. Germline CDR1 reads SGHTA; CDR2 reads FQGTGA. CDR3 length equals 14 residues. The ends lost 2 bases at V and 2 bases at J; junction bases unmatched: 1. This CDR3 is CASSLSGGNTEAFF. As DNA, the CDR3 is TGTGCCAGCAGCTTATCAGGGGGCAACACTGAAGCTTTCTTT.

The gene calls are TRBV2 and TRBJ1-6, with 7 bases fitting TRBD1. Trimming removed 11 bases from V and 6 bases from J; junction bases left unmatched: 4. The CDR3 is 12 amino acids. Germline V gene data show CDR1 as SNHLY and CDR2 as FYNNEI. The CDR3 loop is CARQGSNSPLHF. CDR3 sequence (DNA): TGTGCCCGACAGGGTAGTAATTCACCCCTCCACTTT.

This rearrangement joins TRBV6-1 to TRBJ2-5, with TRBD2 matching 11 bases. The V segment lost 8 bases and the J segment 1 base; nucleotides outside the gene matches: 6. Germline V gene lookup returns CDR1 MNHNS and CDR2 SASEGT. The CDR3 is 15 residues long. The CDR3 sequence is CASRRLAGSQETQYF. CDR3 nucleotide sequence: TGTGCCAGCCGAAGACTAGCGGGGTCCCAAGAGACCCAGTACTTC.

This clone was recorded only once. This rearrangement joins TRBV9 to TRBJ2-2; D unclear. The CDR3 extends over 17 amino acids. Trimming stripped 8 bases from V and 1 base from J, with 21 bases between. Per germline, CDR1 SGDLS and CDR2 YYNGEE. This chain's CDR3 is CASQVSYNTMNTGELFF. The DNA of the CDR3 is TGTGCCAGTCAGGTTTCTTACAACACCATGAACACCGGGGAGCTGTTTTTT. Full variable domain (missing parts from reference TRBV9 and TRBJ2-2): DSGVTQTPKHLITATGQRVTLRCSPRSGDLSVYWYQQSLDQGLQFLIQYYNGEERAKGNILERFSAQQFPDLHSELNLSSLELGDSALYFCASQVSYNTMNTGELFFGEGSRLTVL.

This clone was observed a handful of times. The chain joins TRBV25-1 to TRBJ2-3; D is undetermined. Germline V gene sequence: CDR1 MGHDK, CDR2 SYGVNS. The CDR3 spans 11 residues. Trimming pared 8 bases from V and 4 bases from J, leaving 7 bases between. DNA of the CDR3: TGTGCCAGCTCCCTAGCAGATACGCAGTATTTT. Translated, it gives CASSLADTQYF.

Here the CDR3 DNA reads TGTGCCAGCAGTGTGACAGGGGCCGGGAGAGCTTTCTTT. Encoded protein: CASSVTGAGRAFF. The chain couples TRBV6-4 to TRBJ1-1, with 8 bases identical to TRBD1. CDR1 and CDR2 (germline): MRHNA, SNTAGT. This CDR3 contains 13 residues. The V and J ends lost 4 bases and 10 bases, in that order; junction bases with no gene match: 8.

This sequence joins TRBV9 and TRBJ1-5; no firm D call. Germline CDR1 and CDR2: SGDLS and YYNGEE. V was clipped by 3 bases and J by 7 bases, with 17 bases between them. This CDR3 is built from 15 residues. CDR3 residues: CASSAYADVGQPQHF. The CDR3 DNA is TGTGCCAGCAGCGCTTACGCGGACGTAGGGCAGCCCCAGCATTTT.

The chain couples TRBV4-2 to TRBJ2-1; TRBD2 matches at 7 bases. This CDR3 contains 14 residues. Unmatched junction bases numbered 5, after V lost 2 bases and J lost 7 bases. Germline values: CDR1 LGHNA, CDR2 YNFKEQ. The CDR3 bases are TGTGCCAGCAGCCAATCGGGGGGAGGAAATGAGCAGTTCTTC. It translates to CASSQSGGGNEQFF.